Below, 18 T cell receptor beta chains from the same sample are listed, as sequenced in a study of blood T cell repertoires in COVID-19. The protocol was immunoSEQ multiplex PCR, while the TCRdb copy is restricted to in-frame clones and leaves out a portion. In the table there are about 110,000 clones, 80% to 90% of which are singletons. The sequencing sample was made of peripheral blood. All receptors come from a man aged 40-49 years with acute or convalescent COVID-19.

This chain's CDR3 is CSVGAISIGVSYNEQFF. The CDR3 coding sequence is TGCAGCGTTGGGGCAATTTCAATCGGGGTCTCCTACAATGAGCAGTTCTTC. This chain links TRBV29-1 with TRBJ2-1; TRBD2 is a possible D gene (5 bases). Germline-derived CDR1 and CDR2 are SQVTM and ANQGSEA. This CDR3 has 17 amino acids. V lost 4 bases and J 0 bases, leaving 19 bases between the germline ends.

The V call is TRBV19, the J call TRBJ2-3, with D perhaps matching TRBD2 (6 bases). The V gene's germline CDR1 is LNHDA and CDR2 SQIVND (reference sequence). V gave up 6 bases and J gave up 5 bases, with 12 bases separating them. The CDR3 spans 13 residues. The CDR3 reads CASRSSRGDTQYF. The CDR3, as DNA: TGTGCCAGTAGGAGTTCGCGGGGAGATACGCAGTATTTT.

The chain uses TRBV2 and TRBJ2-3; tentative D call: TRBD2 (6 bases). Trimming stripped 6 bases from V and 1 base from J, with 11 bases between. This CDR3 has 14 residues. CDR1 and CDR2 (germline): SNHLY, FYNNEI. The CDR3 reads CASRASVGTDTQYF. CDR3 DNA sequence: TGTGCCAGCAGGGCTAGCGTCGGCACAGATACGCAGTATTTT.

This chain links TRBV11-2 with TRBJ2-1; 9 bases are shared with TRBD2. CDR1 is SGHAT and CDR2 is FQNNGV in the germline V gene. The CDR3 has 15 amino acids. V was clipped by 5 bases and J by 5 bases; unmatched bases: 7. The CDR3 region is CASSARTSVHNEQFF. Here the CDR3 DNA reads TGTGCCAGCAGCGCACGGACTAGCGTCCACAATGAGCAGTTCTTC.

CDR3 in amino acids: CASSVLSGGTDTQYF. As DNA, the CDR3 is TGTGCCAGCAGCGTATTGAGCGGGGGCACAGATACGCAGTATTTT. The chain uses TRBV9 and TRBJ2-3, with 7 positions matching TRBD2. Germline V gene sequence: CDR1 SGDLS, CDR2 YYNGEE. The CDR3 has 15 amino acids. The V segment lost 1 base and the J segment 1 base; nucleotides outside the gene matches: 3.

The V gene is TRBV7-2, the J gene TRBJ2-4; 11 positions match TRBD1. Per germline, CDR1 SGHTA and CDR2 FQGNSA. V dropped 1 base and J dropped 7; count of bases not matched to a gene: 3. CDR3 length: 15 residues. For the CDR3, the DNA is TGTGCCAGCAGCTTAGTAGGACAGGGGGCCAACATTCAGTACTTC. Its protein is CASSLVGQGANIQYF.

CDR3 in amino acids: CASSGGAHEQYF. In nucleotides, the CDR3 is TGTGCCAGCAGCGGGGGGGCCCACGAGCAGTACTTC. V usage is TRBV2 and J usage is TRBJ2-7; 8 nucleotides agree with TRBD2. This CDR3 has 12 residues. V gave up 6 bases and J gave up 5 bases; unmatched junction bases: 3. Germline CDR1 SNHLY, CDR2 FYNNEI.

The gene calls are TRBV2 and TRBJ1-5; 7 bases map to TRBD1. Per the germline V gene, CDR1 is SNHLY and CDR2 is FYNNEI. V lost 7 bases to trimming and J lost 4 bases; unmatched junction nucleotides: 7. CDR3 length equals 14 residues. CDR3 amino acids: CASTSGTANQPQHF. The CDR3 DNA reads TGTGCCAGCACCTCCGGGACAGCAAATCAGCCCCAGCATTTT.

The chain combines TRBV21-1 with TRBJ2-2; the table's D call, TRBD2, was not checked against the DNA. TRBV21-1 corresponds to a pseudogene. The CDR3 loop spans 18 amino acids. This CDR3 is CASSASHLGRLSTGELFF. CDR3 nucleotides: TGTGCCAGCAGCGCGTCTCACCTAGGCCGGCTGAGCACCGGGGAGCTGTTTTTT.

A single count supports this clone. This chain uses TRBV10-2 with TRBJ2-1; 8 bases fit TRBD2. V shed 5 bases and J 9 bases; nucleotides not matched to a gene: 15. Looked up from germline, CDR1 is WSHSY and CDR2 is SAAADI. The CDR3 has 16 residues. CDR3 in amino acids: CASSPSVGGALVEQFF. Here the CDR3 DNA reads TGCGCCAGCAGTCCCTCCGTCGGGGGGGCCTTGGTTGAGCAGTTCTTC.

The J gene is TRBJ1-1, the V gene TRBV7-9, with a weak D call TRBD1 (6 bases). Trimming left V 3 bases short and J 4 bases short, with 12 bases between. Germline loops: CDR1 SEHNR, CDR2 FQNEAQ (reference sequence). This CDR3 has 14 amino acids. The CDR3 spells CASSLGAWGTEAFF. CDR3 nucleotide sequence: TGTGCCAGCAGCTTGGGGGCTTGGGGCACTGAAGCTTTCTTT.

The V call is TRBV4-1, the J call TRBJ2-3, with 8 nucleotides matching TRBD2. This CDR3 region has 17 residues. Germline lookup yields CDR1 MGHRA and CDR2 YSYEKL. Trimming cost V 3 bases and J 0 bases; bases outside gene matches: 8. The CDR3 bases are TGCGCCAGCAGCCATCCATATAGCGGGGATAGCACAGATACGCAGTATTTT. Its protein product is CASSHPYSGDSTDTQYF.

This chain connects TRBV6-5 to TRBJ2-1; possible D gene TRBD2, 6 bases. Germline-derived CDR1 and CDR2 are MNHEY and SVGAGI. The CDR3 has 15 amino acids. With 2 bases removed from V and 6 bases from J, the gap between germline ends came to 14 bases. Here the CDR3 reads CASSYKVLALNEQFF. The CDR3 region has the DNA TGTGCCAGCAGTTACAAAGTACTAGCTCTCAATGAGCAGTTCTTC.

The chain uses TRBV5-4 and TRBJ1-6; D gene uncertain. The CDR3 is made up of 15 amino acids. Between the trimmed V and J ends, which lost 0 bases and 7 bases, there was a span of 11 bases. Germline V gene data show CDR1 as SGHNT and CDR2 as YYREEE (reference sequence). In DNA form, the CDR3 reads TGTGCCAGCAGCTTGGGCCGTGGTAGCAATTCACCCCTCCACTTT. Protein sequence: CASSLGRGSNSPLHF.

The gene calls are TRBV14 and TRBJ2-7, with TRBD1 as a possible D gene (5 bases). The CDR3 extends over 13 amino acids. Trimming left V 5 bases short and J 0 bases short, with 8 bases between. The V gene's germline CDR1 is SGHDN and CDR2 FVKESK. CDR3 in DNA: TGTGCCAGCAGCGACAGAGTCTCCTACGAGCAGTACTTC. Protein: CASSDRVSYEQYF.

The chain recombines TRBV7-9 with TRBJ2-7; TRBD2 is a possible D gene (7 bases). The CDR3 is made up of 14 amino acids. Trimming took off 7 bases at V and 6 bases at J, with 19 bases between the two ends. Germline V lookup: CDR1 SEHNR, CDR2 FQNEAQ (reference sequence). As DNA, the CDR3 is TGTGCCAGCACCCTAGGGGGAGGGGTAGGCGAGCAGTACTTC. The encoded protein is CASTLGGGVGEQYF.

V usage is TRBV10-1 and J usage is TRBJ2-1; 8 positions agree with TRBD2. This CDR3 is 15 amino acids long. Germline values: CDR1 WNHNN, CDR2 SYGVQD (reference sequence). The V segment lost 3 bases and the J segment 3 bases; nucleotides outside the gene matches: 4. CDR3 nucleotide sequence: TGCGCCAGCAGTGATAGCGGGGACTTCTACAATGAGCAGTTCTTC. Translating it yields CASSDSGDFYNEQFF.

The J gene is TRBJ2-3, the V gene TRBV7-2; D not certain. CDR1 and CDR2 from the germline V gene are SGHTA and FQGNSA. V lost 5 bases to trimming and J lost 0 bases, with 15 bases between them. The CDR3 covers 16 residues. The CDR3 here is CASSKLPGSSTDTQYF. The CDR3 DNA follows: TGTGCCAGCAGCAAGTTGCCCGGGTCTAGCACAGATACGCAGTATTTT.